One sample yielded the 6 T cell receptor beta chains listed below, sequenced in a study of blood T cell repertoires in COVID-19 (dated by TCRdb to 2020 to 2022). The method was the immunoSEQ multiplex PCR assay. TCRdb's version of the immuneACCESS table is confined to in-frame rearrangements and falls short of the full clone set. An unresolved V gene accounts for under half of the shortfall where checked; the remainder is of unknown origin. Counted in this sample were 75,000 to 90,000 clones; 70% to 90% of them appeared once. Together, the top ten hold 15% to 20% of the sample. Material: peripheral blood. These receptors all stem from a man older than 75 with active or convalescent COVID-19.

The chain links TRBV3-1 (or the pseudogene TRBV3-2) to TRBJ1-5; tentative D call: TRBD1 (5 bases). Germline CDR1 reads LGHDT; CDR2 reads YNNKEL (reference sequence). CDR3 length: 15 amino acids. Trimming took 3 bases from V and 0 from J, leaving 9 bases between them. In nucleotides, the CDR3 is TGTGCCAGCAGCCAGTGGGGGGTTAGCAATCAGCCCCAGCATTTT. Its protein product is CASSQWGVSNQPQHF.

The chain uses TRBV7-3 and TRBJ1-3, with TRBD1 matching 9 bases. The trim removed 5 bases at V and 2 bases at J, leaving 4 bases unmatched. CDR1 and CDR2 from the germline V gene are SGHTA and FQGTGA. This CDR3 is built from 15 residues. The CDR3 bases are TGTGCCAGCAGCCCTACAGGGGGCCCTGGAAACACCATATATTTT. Residues: CASSPTGGPGNTIYF.

The sample holds one count of this clone. The CDR3 sequence: CASSLAGRDYEQYV. In DNA, the CDR3 is TGTGCCAGCAGCTTAGCAGGGAGAGACTACGAGCAGTACGTC. The chain has TRBV7-2 and TRBJ2-7; TRBD2 might be the D (5 bases). From germline, CDR1 is SGHTA and CDR2 FQGNSA. V dropped 0 bases and J dropped 3 bases, with 9 bases sitting between them. The CDR3 is made up of 14 amino acids.

This chain joins TRBV30 and TRBJ1-1; maybe TRBD1 (5 bases). CDR3 length equals 15 residues. The germline V gene has CDR1 GTSNPN and CDR2 SVGIG (reference sequence). V was cut by 5 bases and J by 1 base, with 17 bases left in between. CDR3 sequence (DNA): TGTGCCTGGGTTAAGGGGATTTTCGCGAACACTGAAGCTTTCTTT. As protein: CAWVKGIFANTEAFF.

In this sample, this clone turned up a few times. This chain uses TRBV6-6 with TRBJ1-4; D is uncertain. Trimming took 6 bases from V and 7 from J, leaving 18 bases between them. The CDR3 consists of 15 residues. Germline V lookup: CDR1 MNHNY, CDR2 SVGAGI (reference sequence). The CDR3 reads CASRMQSQISEKLFF. CDR3 nucleotides: TGTGCCAGCAGAATGCAATCACAGATATCTGAAAAACTGTTTTTT.

The chain combines TRBV11-3 with TRBJ2-7; 10 nucleotides agree with TRBD2. The germline CDR1 and CDR2 sequences are SGHNT and YENEEA. The ends lost 10 bases at V and 3 bases at J; junction bases unmatched: 12. This CDR3 is built from 15 residues. CDR3 protein: CATLNRASGSYEQYV. Written as DNA, the CDR3 is TGTGCCACCCTGAACAGGGCTAGCGGGAGCTACGAGCAGTACGTC.